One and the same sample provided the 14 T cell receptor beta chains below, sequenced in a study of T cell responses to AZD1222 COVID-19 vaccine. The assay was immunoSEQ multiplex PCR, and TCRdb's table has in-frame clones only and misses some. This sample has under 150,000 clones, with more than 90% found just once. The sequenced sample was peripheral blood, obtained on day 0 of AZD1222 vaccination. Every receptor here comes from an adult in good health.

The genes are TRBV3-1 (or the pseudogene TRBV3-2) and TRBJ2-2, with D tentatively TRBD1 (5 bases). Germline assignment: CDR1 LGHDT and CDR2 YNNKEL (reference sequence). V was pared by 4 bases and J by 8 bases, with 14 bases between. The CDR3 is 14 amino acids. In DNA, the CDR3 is TGTGCCAGCAGCCGGAACCAGGGCTTAGGGGAGCTGTTTTTT. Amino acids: CASSRNQGLGELFF.

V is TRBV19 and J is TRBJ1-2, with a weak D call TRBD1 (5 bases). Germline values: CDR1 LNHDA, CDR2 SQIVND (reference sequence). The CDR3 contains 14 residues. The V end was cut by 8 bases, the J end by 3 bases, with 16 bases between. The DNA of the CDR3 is TGTGCCAGTGGCCAGGTCCAGGGAGACTATGGCTACACCTTC. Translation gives CASGQVQGDYGYTF.

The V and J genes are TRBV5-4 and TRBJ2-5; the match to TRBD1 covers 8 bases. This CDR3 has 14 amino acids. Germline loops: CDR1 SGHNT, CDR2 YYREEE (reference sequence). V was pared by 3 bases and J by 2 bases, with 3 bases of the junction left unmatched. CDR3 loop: CASSSDRGQETQYF. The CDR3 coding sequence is TGTGCCAGCAGCTCCGACAGGGGACAAGAGACCCAGTACTTC. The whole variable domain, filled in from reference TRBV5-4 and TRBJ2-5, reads ETGVTQSPTHLIKTRGQQVTLRCSSQSGHNTVSWYQQALGQGPQFIFQYYREEENGRGNFPPRFSGLQFPNYSSELNVNALELDDSALYLCASSSDRGQETQYFGPGTRLLVL.

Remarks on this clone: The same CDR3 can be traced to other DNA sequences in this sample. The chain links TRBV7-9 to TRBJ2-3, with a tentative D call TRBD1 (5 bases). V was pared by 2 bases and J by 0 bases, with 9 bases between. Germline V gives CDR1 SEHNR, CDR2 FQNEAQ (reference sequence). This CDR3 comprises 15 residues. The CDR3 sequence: CASSLRQGSTDTQYF. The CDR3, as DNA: TGTGCCAGCAGCTTAAGGCAGGGCAGCACAGATACGCAGTATTTT.

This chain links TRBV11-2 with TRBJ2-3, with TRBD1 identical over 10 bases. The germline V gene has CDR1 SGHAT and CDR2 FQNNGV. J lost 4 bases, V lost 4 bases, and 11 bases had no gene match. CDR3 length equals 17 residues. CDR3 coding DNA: TGTGCCAGCAGCTCAGGAGAACCGGGACAGGGGTCAGATACGCAGTATTTT. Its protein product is CASSSGEPGQGSDTQYF.

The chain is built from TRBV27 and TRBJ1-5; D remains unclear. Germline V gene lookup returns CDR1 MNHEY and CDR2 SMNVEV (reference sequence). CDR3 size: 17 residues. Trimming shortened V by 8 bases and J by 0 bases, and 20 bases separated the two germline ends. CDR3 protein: CASPPPRRPYSNQPQHF. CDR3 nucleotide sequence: TGTGCCAGCCCCCCTCCCCGGCGCCCTTATAGCAATCAGCCCCAGCATTTT.

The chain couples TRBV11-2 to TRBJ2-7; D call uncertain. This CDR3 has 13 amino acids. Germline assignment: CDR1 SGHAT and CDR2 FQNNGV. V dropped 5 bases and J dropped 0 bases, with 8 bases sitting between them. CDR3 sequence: CASSPLTSYEQYF. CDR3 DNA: TGTGCCAGCAGCCCACTGACCTCCTACGAGCAGTACTTC. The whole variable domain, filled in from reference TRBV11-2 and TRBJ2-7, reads EAGVAQSPRYKIIEKRQSVAFWCNPISGHATLYWYQQILGQGPKLLIQFQNNGVVDDSQLPKDRFSAERLKGVDSTLKIQPAKLEDSAVYLCASSPLTSYEQYFGPGTRLTVT.

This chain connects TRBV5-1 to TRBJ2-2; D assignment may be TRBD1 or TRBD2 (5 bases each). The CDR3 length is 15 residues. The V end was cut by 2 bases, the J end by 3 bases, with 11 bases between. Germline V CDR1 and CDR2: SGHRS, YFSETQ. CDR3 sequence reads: CASSFGGVDTGELFF. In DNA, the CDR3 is TGCGCCAGCAGCTTTGGGGGAGTGGACACCGGGGAGCTGTTTTTT. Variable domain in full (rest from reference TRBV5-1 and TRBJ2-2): KAGVTQTPRYLIKTRGQQVTLSCSPISGHRSVSWYQQTPGQGLQFLFEYFSETQRNKGNFPGRFSGRQFSNSRSEMNVSTLELGDSALYLCASSFGGVDTGELFFGEGSRLTVL.

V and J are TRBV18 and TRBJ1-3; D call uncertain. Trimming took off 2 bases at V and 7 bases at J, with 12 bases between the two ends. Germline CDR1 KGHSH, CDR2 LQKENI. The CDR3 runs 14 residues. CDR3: CASSPGQAMNTIYF. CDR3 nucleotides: TGTGCCAGCTCACCAGGGCAGGCAATGAACACCATATATTTT.

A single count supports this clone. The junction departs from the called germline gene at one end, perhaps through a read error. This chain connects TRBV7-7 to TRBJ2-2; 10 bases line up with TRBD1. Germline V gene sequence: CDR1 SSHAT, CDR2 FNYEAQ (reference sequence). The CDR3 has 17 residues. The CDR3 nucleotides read TGTGCTAGCAGCAATACCCTCGGGACAGGGGTCATCGGGGAGCTGTTTTTT. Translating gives CASSNTLGTGVIGELFF.

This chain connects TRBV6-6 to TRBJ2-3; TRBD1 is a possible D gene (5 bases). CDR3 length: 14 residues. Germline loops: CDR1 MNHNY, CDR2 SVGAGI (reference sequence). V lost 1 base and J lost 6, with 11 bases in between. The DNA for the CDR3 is TGTGCCAGCAGTTACTACCAGGGTCCCGATACGCAGTATTTT. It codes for CASSYYQGPDTQYF.

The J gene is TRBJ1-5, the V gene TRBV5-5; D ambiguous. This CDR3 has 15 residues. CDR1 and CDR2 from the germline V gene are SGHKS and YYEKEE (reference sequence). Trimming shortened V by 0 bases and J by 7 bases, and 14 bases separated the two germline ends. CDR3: CASSLEDGFHQPQHF. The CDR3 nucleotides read TGTGCCAGCAGCTTGGAGGATGGATTTCACCAGCCCCAGCATTTT.

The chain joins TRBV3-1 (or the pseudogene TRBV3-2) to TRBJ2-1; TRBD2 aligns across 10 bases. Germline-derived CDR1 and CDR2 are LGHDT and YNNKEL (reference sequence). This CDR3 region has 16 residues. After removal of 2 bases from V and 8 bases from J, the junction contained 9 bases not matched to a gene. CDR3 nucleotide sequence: TGTGCCAGCAGCCAACTAGGTACTAGCGGGGCTGATGAGCAGTTCTTC. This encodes CASSQLGTSGADEQFF.

The CDR3 spells CASSIERGYNEQFF. The DNA for the CDR3 is TGTGCCAGTAGTATCGAGCGGGGCTACAATGAGCAGTTCTTC. The V and J genes are TRBV19 and TRBJ2-1; the match to TRBD2 covers 7 bases. Germline V CDR1 and CDR2: LNHDA, SQIVND (reference sequence). This CDR3 has 14 residues. V lost 3 bases and J lost 3; bases outside the gene matches: 2.